This entry lists 15 T cell receptor beta chains sequenced from one sample in a study of blood T cell repertoires in COVID-19. The repertoire was sequenced with immunoSEQ multiplex PCR; TCRdb's copy has only in-frame clones and lacks some. This table has 200,000 to 300,000 clones, around 89% appearing once. Sequenced material: peripheral blood. These TCRs come from a middle-aged woman who had recovered from COVID-19.

This clone was recorded only once. The CDR3 sequence is CASSPRRLAASYNEQFF. The CDR3 bases are TGTGCCAGCAGCCCCCGCCGGCTAGCGGCCTCCTACAATGAGCAGTTCTTC. The chain has TRBV11-2 and TRBJ2-1; 7 nucleotides align to TRBD2. The CDR3 covers 17 residues. Germline V lookup: CDR1 SGHAT, CDR2 FQNNGV. With 5 bases clipped from V and 0 bases from J, the junction kept 10 bases outside the gene matches.

V gene TRBV4-1 combines with J gene TRBJ2-1; a possible D gene is TRBD1 (5 bases). The CDR3 runs to 14 residues. Per the germline V gene, CDR1 is MGHRA and CDR2 is YSYEKL. Trimming shortened V by 4 bases and J by 4 bases, and 11 bases separated the two germline ends. CDR3 region: CASSPAPGYNEQFF. The CDR3 coding sequence is TGCGCCAGCAGCCCGGCCCCAGGGTACAATGAGCAGTTCTTC.

The chain carries TRBV19 and TRBJ1-1; a possible D gene is TRBD1 (6 bases). CDR1 and CDR2 from the germline V gene are LNHDA and SQIVND (reference sequence). V lost 1 base and J 11 bases, leaving 11 bases between the germline ends. The CDR3 sequence is 12 residues long. The CDR3 nucleotides are TGTGCCAGTAGTATAGTGGGGGGGGCCGCTTTCTTT. It codes for CASSIVGGAAFF.

This chain joins TRBV7-2 and TRBJ2-2; D may be TRBD1 (6 bases). The V gene lost 8 bases and the J gene lost 0 bases, with 10 bases spanning the gap. Germline values: CDR1 SGHTA, CDR2 FQGNSA. The CDR3 has 14 amino acids. In nucleotides, the CDR3 is TGTGCCAGCCAGAAGGGGGCGAACACCGGGGAGCTGTTTTTT. Amino acids: CASQKGANTGELFF.

V and J are TRBV3-1 (or the pseudogene TRBV3-2) and TRBJ2-7, with D hard to call. The CDR3 has 15 amino acids. The V gene's germline CDR1 is LGHDT and CDR2 YNNKEL (reference sequence). V was cut by 3 bases and J by 0 bases, with 12 bases left in between. The CDR3 bases are TGTGCCAGCAGCCACCCGCACCTGAGCTCCTACGAGCAGTACTTC. It is translated as CASSHPHLSSYEQYF.

The chain carries TRBV7-2 and TRBJ1-1, with 9 bases identical to TRBD1. V gave up 4 bases and J gave up 4 bases; unmatched junction bases: 7. The CDR3 runs to 15 residues. Germline V gene data show CDR1 as SGHTA and CDR2 as FQGNSA. The CDR3 loop is CASSSLGQGITEAFF. CDR3 coding DNA: TGTGCCAGCAGCTCCCTGGGACAGGGTATCACTGAAGCTTTCTTT.

This chain links TRBV19 with TRBJ2-2, with TRBD2 matching 11 bases. Per germline, CDR1 LNHDA and CDR2 SQIVND (reference sequence). J gave up 5 bases and V 3 bases, and 2 bases lay outside the gene matches. This CDR3 has 15 amino acids. DNA for the CDR3: TGTGCCAGTAGTATTGTAGCGGGAGGGACCGGGGAGCTGTTTTTT. This codes for CASSIVAGGTGELFF.

This rearrangement joins TRBV19 to TRBJ2-3; D remains unclear. CDR3 size: 15 residues. Germline CDR1 and CDR2: LNHDA and SQIVND (reference sequence). V was pared by 3 bases and J by 2 bases, with 12 bases between. This CDR3 reads CASSMAVPTTDTQYF. The CDR3 DNA reads TGTGCCAGTAGTATGGCAGTGCCCACCACAGATACGCAGTATTTT.

This clone was found once. The J gene is TRBJ1-1, the V gene TRBV5-1; TRBD1 matches at 8 bases. J was trimmed by 1 base and V by 4 bases; bases with no gene match: 6. CDR3 length: 15 amino acids. Germline CDR1 reads SGHRS; CDR2 reads YFSETQ. CDR3 sequence (DNA): TGCGCCAGCAGCCGGGGGGACAGGTCGAACACTGAAGCTTTCTTT. Translating gives CASSRGDRSNTEAFF.

The chain recombines TRBV7-2 with TRBJ1-1, with D possibly TRBD1 on 6 matching bases. V was clipped by 3 bases and J by 1 base, with 15 bases between them. The CDR3 covers 16 residues. Germline CDR1 reads SGHTA; CDR2 reads FQGNSA. The CDR3 reads CASSLRGGTWNTEAFF. The DNA of the CDR3 is TGTGCCAGCAGCTTGAGGGGGGGAACATGGAACACTGAAGCTTTCTTT.

V usage is TRBV14 and J usage is TRBJ1-2, with 7 bases lining up with TRBD1. J lost 8 bases, V lost 4 bases, and 13 bases had no gene match. Germline values: CDR1 SGHDN, CDR2 FVKESK. The CDR3 is made up of 15 amino acids. The DNA of the CDR3 is TGTGCCAGCAGCCCAGGGCTCCGACAGGGTATAGGCTACACCTTC. Translated: CASSPGLRQGIGYTF. Full variable domain (outside the CDR3, taken from reference TRBV14 and TRBJ1-2): EAGVTQFPSHSVIEKGQTVTLRCDPISGHDNLYWYRRVMGKEIKFLLHFVKESKQDESGMPNNRFLAERTGGTYSTLKVQPAELEDSGVYFCASSPGLRQGIGYTFGSGTRLTVV.

The chain uses TRBV6-5 and TRBJ2-7, with TRBD1 identical over 8 bases. This CDR3 is 13 amino acids long. Per the germline V gene, CDR1 is MNHEY and CDR2 is SVGAGI. Trimming took 8 bases from V and 6 from J; bases not matched to a gene: 9. CDR3 amino acids: CASGPDRGGEQYF. CDR3 bases: TGTGCCAGCGGACCAGACAGGGGCGGCGAGCAGTACTTC.

The chain combines TRBV18 with TRBJ2-1; 8 bases are shared with TRBD2. This CDR3 comprises 16 residues. V lost 3 bases to trimming and J lost 4 bases; unmatched junction nucleotides: 8. Germline V gene lookup returns CDR1 KGHSH and CDR2 LQKENI. CDR3 sequence: CASSPRTGGAYNEQFF. The CDR3 DNA sequence: TGTGCCAGCTCACCCCGGACCGGGGGGGCTTACAATGAGCAGTTCTTC.

The V gene is TRBV3-1 (or the pseudogene TRBV3-2), the J gene TRBJ2-1; D might be TRBD2 (6 bases). The germline V gene encodes CDR1 LGHDT and CDR2 YNNKEL (reference sequence). V lost 8 bases to trimming and J lost 12 bases, with 20 bases between them. The CDR3 spans 13 residues. The CDR3, as DNA: TGTGCCAGCGCCGGTCGGAGGGGCGGGGTGCAGTTCTTC. Protein: CASAGRRGGVQFF.

The V and J genes are TRBV7-9 and TRBJ2-3, with TRBD2 matching 8 bases. The CDR3 runs 14 residues. Trimming at V came to 5 bases and at J to 3 bases, leaving 4 bases not matched to a gene. CDR1 is SEHNR, CDR2 FQNEAQ, per germline (reference sequence). CDR3 amino acids: CASSPTSVTDTQYF. DNA for the CDR3: TGTGCCAGCAGCCCGACTAGCGTTACAGATACGCAGTATTTT.